This record concerns one TCR beta chain sequence. These data originate in a study of blood T cell repertoires in COVID-19. At the level of the study: Both acute and convalescent COVID-19 samples were obtained from the United States, Italy and Spain. The cDNA or gDNA used as material had been derived from T cells, B-cell-depleted T cells, or PBMCs.

J gave up 1 base and V 4 bases, and 1 base lay outside the gene matches. Germline loops: CDR1 MNHEY, CDR2 SMNVEV (reference sequence). The CDR3 extends over 14 amino acids. TCRdb's copy holds only in-frame clones and misses some; the assay was immunoSEQ multiplex PCR. The sample comprises about 160,000 clones, roughly four fifths of which are singletons, and approximately 10% rests with the top ten. The specimen was peripheral blood. The chain couples TRBV27 to TRBJ2-7, with 10 bases that match TRBD1. The origin of this receptor is a human donor in a cohort sampled during active COVID-19. CDR3 DNA: TGTGCCAGCAGTTGGGACAGGGGATCCTACGAGCAGTACTTC. Encoded protein: CASSWDRGSYEQYF.